The 9 T cell receptor beta chains below were found in one sample sequenced in a study of CD8+CD57+ T cells in acquired aplastic anemia. Genomic DNA was employed as the template in profiling TCR beta VDJ and CDR3. TCRdb redid the calling of the reads with MiXCR, one entry per CDR3 protein. The sample includes about 420,000 distinct CDR3 sequences, 55% to 70% of them seen just once. Sequenced input: sorted CD4+, CD8+, or CD8+CD57+ T cells (not recorded which) from PBMCs. These receptors came from a human donor in good health, serving as a control.

In the case of this clonotype: Germline is not matched at one junction end, which may reflect a read error. J is TRBJ1-6 and V is TRBV2; TRBD1 might be the D (5 bases). In germline, CDR1 is SNHLY, CDR2 FYNNEI. The CDR3 covers 15 residues. In nucleotides, the CDR3 is TGTGCCAGCAGCATAGGGAGCAGGGTATGTGCTCCACTCCTCTTT. The encoded protein is CASSIGSRVCAPLLF. Combining the CDR3 with reference TRBV2 and TRBJ1-6 gives the whole variable domain EPEVTQTPSHQVTQMGQEVILRCVPISNHLYFYWYRQILGQKVEFLVSFYNNEISEKSEIFDDQFSVERPDGSNFTLKIRSTKLEDSAMYFCASSIGSRVCAPLLFGNGTRLTVT.

This clonotype was detected many times. The V and J genes are TRBV18 and TRBJ2-7; 9 bases are shared with TRBD1. The CDR3 length is 15 residues. CDR1 and CDR2 from the germline V gene are KGHSH and LQKENI. After removal of 3 bases from V and 3 bases from J, the junction contained 6 bases not matched to a gene. CDR3 sequence (DNA): TGTGCCAGCTCACCTCAAGGGACAGGGCGCTACGAGCAGTACTTC. Its translation is CASSPQGTGRYEQYF.

About this clonotype itself: The germline gene is not matched at one end of the junction; a read error may be the cause. The J gene is TRBJ1-2, the V gene TRBV7-2; D uncertain. This CDR3 region has 13 residues. In germline, CDR1 is SGHTA, CDR2 FQGNSA. CDR3 amino acids: CASSFPRESGSIF. Here the CDR3 DNA reads TGTGCCAGCAGCTTCCCACGGGAGTCTGGCTCCATCTTC.

Only a few counts were recorded for this clonotype. The chain links TRBV30 to TRBJ1-5, with no clear D. The V end was cut by 5 bases, the J end by 4 bases, with 18 bases between. CDR1 and CDR2 (germline): GTSNPN, SVGIG (reference sequence). The CDR3 is 15 amino acids. DNA for the CDR3: TGTGCCTGGTCGGACTTGGGAGGGCCAAATCAGCCCCAGCATTTT. Translated: CAWSDLGGPNQPQHF.

The V gene is TRBV11-1, the J gene TRBJ1-2; 11 bases match TRBD1. This CDR3 contains 19 residues. Germline values: CDR1 SGHAT, CDR2 FQDESV (reference sequence). Trimming removed 4 bases from V and 4 bases from J; junction bases left unmatched: 17. The CDR3 coding sequence is TGTGCCAGCAGCTCGATCCAAGAAGACGCAGGGACAGGGGGCTATGGCTACACCTTC. It is translated as CASSSIQEDAGTGGYGYTF. Full variable domain (outside the CDR3, taken from reference TRBV11-1 and TRBJ1-2): EAEVAQSPRYKITEKSQAVAFWCDPISGHATLYWYRQILGQGPELLVQFQDESVVDDSQLPKDRFSAERLKGVDSTLKIQPAELGDSAMYLCASSSIQEDAGTGGYGYTFGSGTRLTVV.

Concerning this clonotype: The junction departs from the called germline gene at one end, perhaps through a read error. The rearrangement links TRBV7-8 to TRBJ2-2, with TRBD2 matching over 7 bases. The CDR3 covers 15 residues. Germline loops: CDR1 SGHVS, CDR2 FQNEAQ. The CDR3 DNA sequence: TGTGCCAGCAGGTACTTCGGGGGGAACACTGGGGAGCTGTTTTTT. Translation gives CASRYFGGNTGELFF.

The chain recombines TRBV7-2 with TRBJ2-5; possible D gene TRBD2, 6 bases. There are 13 residues in the CDR3. Germline values: CDR1 SGHTA, CDR2 FQGNSA. Trimming removed 5 bases from V and 10 bases from J, with 17 bases in between. CDR3 DNA sequence: TGTGCCAGCAGCGTGAGGCGGGGTGAGCACCAGTACTTC. Protein sequence: CASSVRRGEHQYF.

This clonotype was seen ten or more times. This chain links TRBV20-1 with TRBJ2-7; 8 nucleotides match TRBD2. CDR3 length: 14 amino acids. The V gene end was trimmed by 3 bases and the J gene end by 0 bases; junction bases not matched to a gene: 4. Germline V gene data show CDR1 as DFQATT and CDR2 as SNEGSKA (reference sequence). Here the CDR3 DNA reads TGCAGTGCTAGCGGGGGGGTCCTCTCCTACGAGCAGTACTTC. Protein: CSASGGVLSYEQYF.

The genes are TRBV19 and TRBJ1-4, with 7 bases aligning to TRBD1. Losses at the gene ends were 9 bases for V and 6 bases for J; bases not matched to a gene: 13. Per germline, CDR1 LNHDA and CDR2 SQIVND (reference sequence). The CDR3 extends over 15 amino acids. CDR3 DNA sequence: TGTGCCAGCAGCCGGTTCGGGACAGAGGATGAAAAACTGTTTTTT. The encoded protein is CASSRFGTEDEKLFF.